This TCR beta chain derives from a study of shared clonotypes between healthy human individuals. Findings of the study overall: Sharing across four donors was highest in naive CD4 (around 5%) and lowest in memory CD8 (roughly 0.4%).

The ends were cut back, 4 bases at V and 3 bases at J, with 13 bases in the middle. Germline V gene lookup returns CDR1 SQVTM and CDR2 ANQGSEA. This CDR3 contains 13 residues. The assay was immunoSEQ multiplex PCR, and TCRdb's table has in-frame clones only and misses some. Of over a million clones detected, about 70% appear once; the ten largest clones hold about 1.5%. Notes on this clone: Its matching antigen is unknown.

V is TRBV29-1 and J is TRBJ2-7; tentatively, D is TRBD2 (7 bases). Sequencing was performed on memory CD4+ T cells sorted from blood. The subset: CD45RA-negative fraction. The TCR was taken from a man younger than 30 in good health. CDR3 amino acids: CSVGRGGNYEQYF. The CDR3 DNA follows: TGCAGCGTTGGGAGGGGGGGAAACTACGAGCAGTACTTC.